Below, one TCR beta chain is given with its context. The antigen remains unidentified. TCRdb ran MiXCR on the 5' RACE reads and lists one entry per CDR3 protein. The sample yields 580,000 or so distinct CDR3 sequences, approximately 15% seen once. This sample is part of a study of T-cell memory formation after mild COVID-19. Findings of the study overall: The CD4+ clones that contracted clustered mainly within CM and EM, and the CD8+ clones concentrated in EMRA.

This CDR3 has 14 residues. CDR1 is DFQATT, CDR2 SNEGSKA, per germline (reference sequence). Trimming removed 0 bases at V and 4 bases at J, with 12 bases between. The sequence was obtained from an adult woman who had mild COVID-19 (a few samples of this study predate the infection). Cell type and time point are not known. V is TRBV20-1 and J is TRBJ1-2, with D unresolved. The sequenced sample consisted of PBMCs or a T cell subset sorted from them (not recorded which). The CDR3 DNA reads as TGCAGTGCTAGAGATCCTCTGCGGGCCTATGGCTACACCTTC. Protein: CSARDPLRAYGYTF.